This T cell receptor (beta chain) derives from a study of siplizumab effects on memory and regulatory T cells. CDR1 is SGHTA, CDR2 FQGTGA, per germline. The ends lost 4 bases at V and 6 bases at J; junction bases unmatched: 4. The CDR3 runs 14 residues. Sequenced by immunoSEQ multiplex PCR; TCRdb stores in-frame clones only, minus some. Of some 100,000 clones in the sample, more than 95% were seen once. This chain links TRBV7-3 with TRBJ2-7, with 12 bases matching TRBD2. Sequenced input: naive CD4+ T cells sorted from blood. This sequence originates from a human donor in good health. CDR3 residues: CASSSLAGGREQYF. CDR3 nucleotide sequence: TGTGCCAGCAGCTCGCTAGCGGGGGGGCGCGAGCAGTACTTC.